One and the same sample provided the 10 T cell receptor beta chains below, sequenced in a study of blood T cell repertoires in COVID-19. Profiling relied on immunoSEQ multiplex PCR, and the TCRdb table lists in-frame clones only, not all of them. This sample has approximately 90,000 clones, with roughly 80% found just once. Material: peripheral blood. These receptors were taken from a man aged 60 to 75 with acute or convalescent COVID-19.

This rearrangement joins TRBV15 to TRBJ2-1; 9 positions match TRBD2. CDR3 length equals 14 residues. In germline, CDR1 is LNHNV, CDR2 YYDKDF (reference sequence). V was pared by 5 bases and J by 7 bases, with 6 bases of the junction left unmatched. CDR3 nucleotides: TGTGCCACCAGCGGGGGGACTAGCAGAAATGAGCAGTTCTTC. This sequence encodes CATSGGTSRNEQFF.

V is TRBV25-1 and J is TRBJ2-5; tentative D call: TRBD1 (6 bases). With 2 bases removed from V and 4 bases from J, the gap between germline ends came to 14 bases. In germline, CDR1 is MGHDK, CDR2 SYGVNS. CDR3 length: 15 amino acids. CDR3 sequence (DNA): TGTGCCAGCAGTGAAATTAACAGGGTTGGAGAGACCCAGTACTTC. The encoded protein is CASSEINRVGETQYF.

The chain is built from TRBV18 and TRBJ1-2; D is possibly TRBD1 (6 bases). Per germline, CDR1 KGHSH and CDR2 LQKENI. The V end was cut by 3 bases, the J end by 0 bases, with 11 bases between. This CDR3 has 15 residues. In nucleotides, the CDR3 is TGTGCCAGCTCACCGACGGACAGCCCTAACTATGGCTACACCTTC. It yields the protein CASSPTDSPNYGYTF.

The rearrangement links TRBV25-1 to TRBJ1-4; D perhaps matches TRBD1 (5 bases). The CDR3 totals 14 residues. CDR1 and CDR2 from the germline V gene are MGHDK and SYGVNS. With 8 bases removed from V and 4 bases from J, the gap between germline ends came to 14 bases. For the CDR3, the DNA is TGTGCCAGCGGAATTGACAGAGATAATGAAAAACTGTTTTTT. Its protein product is CASGIDRDNEKLFF.

The chain recombines TRBV5-1 with TRBJ1-2, with 7 bases matching TRBD1. CDR3 length equals 15 residues. J gave up 4 bases and V 0 bases, and 6 bases lay outside the gene matches. Germline values: CDR1 SGHRS, CDR2 YFSETQ. CDR3 coding DNA: TGCGCCAGCAGCTTGGAAGGGGGCGGCGGCTATGGCTACACCTTC. Protein: CASSLEGGGGYGYTF.

The CDR3 DNA reads as TGTGCCACTCGGACAGGTGACGGGGGCCACGAGCAGTACTTC. Protein: CATRTGDGGHEQYF. The V call is TRBV10-3, the J call TRBJ2-7, with D possibly matching TRBD1 (7 bases). The V end lost 10 bases, the J end lost 5 bases, and 21 bases lay between the germline ends. Looked up from germline, CDR1 is ENHRY and CDR2 is SYGVKD. The CDR3 covers 14 residues.

This chain connects TRBV30 to TRBJ1-1; 10 bases are a match to TRBD1. The CDR3 has 12 amino acids. The germline V gene has CDR1 GTSNPN and CDR2 SVGIG (reference sequence). V dropped 1 base and J dropped 11; count of bases not matched to a gene: 4. CDR3 in amino acids: CAWSDRDRGAFF. The CDR3 nucleotides read TGTGCCTGGAGTGACCGGGACAGGGGTGCTTTCTTT.

The genes are TRBV5-1 and TRBJ2-3; D is uncertain. Germline V gene data show CDR1 as SGHRS and CDR2 as YFSETQ. Trimming stripped 0 bases from V and 9 bases from J, with 14 bases between. The CDR3 has 14 amino acids. The chain's CDR3 is CASSLVDSVGTQYF. CDR3 bases: TGCGCCAGCAGCTTGGTAGACTCCGTCGGCACGCAGTATTTT.

V and J are TRBV3-1 (or the pseudogene TRBV3-2) and TRBJ1-5; 7 bases are a match to TRBD1. The V segment lost 0 bases and the J segment 6 bases; nucleotides outside the gene matches: 5. CDR3 length: 15 amino acids. Germline V gene lookup returns CDR1 LGHDT and CDR2 YNNKEL (reference sequence). CDR3 protein: CASSQEPGGSQPQHF. The CDR3 nucleotides are TGTGCCAGCAGCCAAGAACCAGGGGGAAGTCAGCCCCAGCATTTT.

J is TRBJ2-2 and V is TRBV18, with D hard to call. The CDR3 runs 14 residues. V lost 3 bases and J lost 1, with 6 bases in between. CDR1 KGHSH and CDR2 LQKENI come from the germline V gene. The CDR3 region is CASSPQLNTGELFF. The CDR3 nucleotides read TGTGCCAGCTCACCCCAATTGAACACCGGGGAGCTGTTTTTT.